These 27 T cell receptor beta chains share one sample of origin, sequenced in a study of T-cell memory formation after mild COVID-19. TCRdb reprocessed the 5' RACE reads with MiXCR, giving one entry per CDR3 protein. The sample shows about 200,000 distinct CDR3 sequences, over 7.5% of them seen only once. Material: PBMCs or a T cell subset sorted from them (not recorded which). The receptors stem from a man aged 18 to 30 who had mild COVID-19 (a few samples of this study predate the infection). Cell type and time point are not known.

The chain recombines TRBV4-3 with TRBJ2-1; TRBD2 agrees at 11 bases. Trimming cost V 0 bases and J 0 bases; bases outside gene matches: 10. In germline, CDR1 is LGHNA, CDR2 YSLEER. The CDR3 has 20 amino acids. The CDR3 reads CASSQDGLAGQRSSYNEQFF. The CDR3 DNA reads TGCGCCAGCAGCCAAGATGGACTAGCGGGCCAAAGAAGCTCCTACAATGAGCAGTTCTTC.

The chain has TRBV4-1 and TRBJ1-1; D remains ambiguous. V was pared by 1 base and J by 0 bases, with 0 bases between. The germline V gene has CDR1 MGHRA and CDR2 YSYEKL. The CDR3 consists of 12 residues. Here the CDR3 DNA reads TGCGCCAGCAGCCAAGTGAACACTGAAGCTTTCTTT. Translation: CASSQVNTEAFF.

This clonotype was counted between two and nine times. The V and J genes are TRBV4-1 and TRBJ2-7; D is uncertain. V lost 0 bases, J lost 2 bases, and 11 bases lay in between. The CDR3 consists of 15 residues. Germline V gene sequence: CDR1 MGHRA, CDR2 YSYEKL. The CDR3 sequence is CASSQDRGTPYEQYF. CDR3 sequence (DNA): TGCGCCAGCAGCCAAGATCGAGGCACCCCCTACGAGCAGTACTTC.

The sample holds a few counts of this clonotype. The chain links TRBV20-1 to TRBJ1-2; tentative D call: TRBD1 (6 bases). Germline V gene lookup returns CDR1 DFQATT and CDR2 SNEGSKA (reference sequence). V lost 1 base and J 4 bases, leaving 19 bases between the germline ends. The CDR3 totals 16 residues. The DNA of the CDR3 is TGCAGTGCTAGAGCAGGGGACCTCTCCCCCGGCTATGGCTACACCTTC. Translation: CSARAGDLSPGYGYTF.

Ten or more counts support this clonotype. This chain connects TRBV5-5 to TRBJ2-5; D is perhaps TRBD1 or TRBD2 (5 bases each). V lost 7 bases, J lost 4 bases, and 17 bases lay in between. The CDR3 is made up of 14 amino acids. Germline V CDR1 and CDR2: SGHKS, YYEKEE (reference sequence). Written as DNA, the CDR3 is TGTGCCAGCGGTCACGAGGGGACCGGAGAGACCCAGTACTTC. The encoded protein is CASGHEGTGETQYF.

The chain recombines TRBV10-3 with TRBJ2-7; weak D call: TRBD2 (5 bases). Germline lookup yields CDR1 ENHRY and CDR2 SYGVKD. The V and J ends lost 6 bases and 3 bases respectively, with 15 bases between them. The CDR3 has 14 residues. CDR3 loop: CAIRGGGPRYEQYF. The CDR3 region has the DNA TGTGCCATCAGGGGCGGCGGGCCTCGCTACGAGCAGTACTTC.

This chain joins TRBV6-6 and TRBJ2-1; D uncertain. In germline, CDR1 is MNHNY, CDR2 SVGAGI (reference sequence). Trimming stripped 4 bases from V and 10 bases from J, with 11 bases between. This CDR3 contains 12 residues. CDR3 region: CASSSFVGEQFF. The CDR3 bases are TGTGCCAGCAGTTCATTTGTCGGGGAGCAGTTCTTC.

There are a few counts of this clonotype. The V call is TRBV4-3, the J call TRBJ1-2, with a possible D match to TRBD1 (5 bases). Germline-derived CDR1 and CDR2 are LGHNA and YSLEER. V lost 3 bases and J lost 3, with 11 bases in between. The CDR3 is 14 residues long. The CDR3 reads CASSQDQGYYGYTF. DNA of the CDR3: TGCGCCAGCAGCCAGGATCAGGGTTACTATGGCTACACCTTC.

This clonotype appeared many times. The V and J genes are TRBV29-1 and TRBJ2-5; weak D call: TRBD2 (5 bases). The V gene lost 7 bases and the J gene lost 3 bases, with 18 bases spanning the gap. Germline CDR1 SQVTM, CDR2 ANQGSEA. The CDR3 sequence is 14 residues long. CDR3 in amino acids: CSALRSGKKETQYF. CDR3 bases: TGCAGCGCCCTGAGGTCCGGGAAAAAAGAGACCCAGTACTTC.

The chain is built from TRBV5-1 and TRBJ1-3, with D possibly being TRBD1 (6 bases). CDR3 length equals 18 residues. Trimming took off 5 bases at V and 2 bases at J, with 23 bases between the two ends. Germline values: CDR1 SGHRS, CDR2 YFSETQ. CDR3 nucleotide sequence: TGCGCCAGCAGTCGAGTCATCCTGGGGGGCTCAACTGGAAACACCATATATTTT. Translating it yields CASSRVILGGSTGNTIYF.

The J gene is TRBJ1-2, the V gene TRBV11-2; possibly TRBD1 for D (6 bases). V shed 5 bases and J shed 4 bases, with 11 bases lying between them. This CDR3 spans 13 amino acids. Germline-derived CDR1 and CDR2 are SGHAT and FQNNGV. In nucleotides, the CDR3 is TGTGCCAGCAGCCAGGGGCAGACCTATGGCTACACCTTC. It specifies CASSQGQTYGYTF.

In this sample, this clonotype turned up a few times. V usage is TRBV5-1 and J usage is TRBJ2-5; possibly TRBD2 for D (5 bases). In germline, CDR1 is SGHRS, CDR2 YFSETQ. The length of the CDR3 is 15 residues. Trimming shortened V by 3 bases and J by 7 bases, and 19 bases separated the two germline ends. CDR3: CASSWVMEARVTQYF. CDR3 bases: TGCGCCAGCAGCTGGGTTATGGAGGCCCGGGTGACCCAGTACTTC.

The chain has TRBV27 and TRBJ2-5; the D is unclear. The CDR3 has 15 residues. V shed 5 bases and J shed 0 bases, with 13 bases lying between them. Germline loops: CDR1 MNHEY, CDR2 SMNVEV (reference sequence). In nucleotides, the CDR3 is TGTGCCAGCAGTCCGCTAAGTATTGACCAAGAGACCCAGTACTTC. Translated: CASSPLSIDQETQYF.

V is TRBV19 and J is TRBJ1-5; D remains unclear. The germline V gene encodes CDR1 LNHDA and CDR2 SQIVND (reference sequence). This CDR3 has 14 residues. V lost 3 bases, J lost 3 bases, and 9 bases lay in between. CDR3 loop: CASSMRPDNQPQHF. The DNA of the CDR3 is TGTGCCAGTAGTATGAGGCCAGACAATCAGCCCCAGCATTTT.

In its sample, this clonotype was seen a few times. The rearrangement uses TRBV20-1 and TRBJ2-5; D call uncertain. The CDR3 length is 10 residues. CDR1 DFQATT and CDR2 SNEGSKA come from the germline V gene (reference sequence). Trimming shortened V by 4 bases and J by 7 bases, and 7 bases separated the two germline ends. In DNA, the CDR3 is TGCAGTGCTACTAAGGCGACCCAGTACTTC. This encodes CSATKATQYF.

The genes are TRBV6-2 or TRBV6-3 and TRBJ1-5; no firm D call. Trimming pared 6 bases from V and 3 bases from J, leaving 9 bases between. This CDR3 has 13 amino acids. CDR1 and CDR2 (germline): MNHEY, SVGEGT. This CDR3 is CASSRRDNQPQHF. The CDR3 DNA is TGTGCCAGCAGCAGACGGGACAATCAGCCCCAGCATTTT.

This clonotype was detected only a few times. The chain is built from TRBV5-5 and TRBJ2-3, with D possibly matching TRBD1 (5 bases). Germline CDR1 SGHKS, CDR2 YYEKEE (reference sequence). The CDR3 contains 16 residues. V dropped 3 bases and J dropped 0 bases, with 14 bases sitting between them. For the CDR3, the DNA is TGTGCCAGCAGCTCCGCTACGACAGCTAGCACAGATACGCAGTATTTT. It translates to CASSSATTASTDTQYF.

This clonotype occurred a few times. V usage is TRBV5-1 and J usage is TRBJ1-4, with TRBD1 matching 7 bases. The trim removed 3 bases at V and 4 bases at J, leaving 0 bases unmatched. CDR1 is SGHRS, CDR2 YFSETQ, per germline. This CDR3 region has 13 residues. This CDR3 is CASSWDSNEKLFF. CDR3 sequence (DNA): TGCGCCAGCAGCTGGGACAGTAATGAAAAACTGTTTTTT.

The table lists this clonotype with a few counts. CDR3 sequence: CASSKQGPGANVLTF. CDR3 DNA: TGTGCCAGCAGTAAACAGGGCCCTGGGGCCAACGTCCTGACTTTC. The chain carries TRBV12-3 or TRBV12-4 and TRBJ2-6, with D maybe TRBD1 (6 bases). The length of the CDR3 is 15 residues. The V end was cut by 5 bases, the J end by 2 bases, with 10 bases between.

This clonotype was seen many times. The gene calls are TRBV27 and TRBJ2-1; D unclear. Germline CDR1 MNHEY, CDR2 SMNVEV (reference sequence). Trimming took off 6 bases at V and 6 bases at J, with 18 bases between the two ends. This CDR3 has 15 amino acids. CDR3 sequence (DNA): TGTGCCAGCAGCACCCGATTCCTCTGGGGCAATGAGCAGTTCTTC. Translated, it gives CASSTRFLWGNEQFF.

This clonotype showed up just a few times. The rearrangement joins TRBV24-1 to TRBJ1-3; D remains unclear. V gave up 1 base and J gave up 7 bases, with 10 bases separating them. This CDR3 spans 14 amino acids. Germline CDR1 reads KGHDR; CDR2 reads SFDVKD. The CDR3 is CATSDFPAGNTIYF. The CDR3 DNA is TGTGCCACCAGTGATTTCCCCGCCGGGAACACCATATATTTT.

This clonotype was picked up a small number of times. The rearrangement links TRBV6-2 or TRBV6-3 to TRBJ2-7; TRBD1 might be the D (6 bases). The length of the CDR3 is 13 residues. The germline V gene has CDR1 MNHEY and CDR2 SVGEGT. V was clipped by 2 bases and J by 4 bases, with 9 bases between them. The CDR3 DNA is TGTGCCAGCAGTTACCCAGGGACATACGAGCAGTACTTC. Translation: CASSYPGTYEQYF.

J is TRBJ1-6 and V is TRBV28; the D gene is possibly TRBD1 (5 bases). CDR3 length: 13 amino acids. Germline V lookup: CDR1 MDHEN, CDR2 SYDVKM. V shed 6 bases and J shed 7 bases, with 10 bases lying between them. This chain's CDR3 is CASRSGNNSPLHF. The CDR3 nucleotides are TGTGCCAGCAGGTCAGGGAACAATTCACCCCTCCACTTT.

The chain links TRBV24-1 to TRBJ2-1; the match to TRBD1 covers 11 bases. CDR1 and CDR2 (germline): KGHDR, SFDVKD. The CDR3 contains 16 residues. V gave up 3 bases and J gave up 9 bases; unmatched junction bases: 9. CDR3 sequence: CATSDVGTGGTGEQFF. The CDR3 DNA reads TGTGCCACCAGTGATGTAGGGACAGGGGGAACCGGTGAGCAGTTCTTC.

V is TRBV10-3 and J is TRBJ2-3; no firm D call. Germline V CDR1 and CDR2: ENHRY, SYGVKD. The CDR3 has 13 amino acids. Deletions cut 2 bases from V and 4 bases from J, with 7 bases between. CDR3: CAISEVSADTQYF. CDR3 nucleotide sequence: TGTGCCATCAGTGAGGTGTCGGCAGATACGCAGTATTTT.

This clonotype was observed a handful of times. This rearrangement joins TRBV5-4 to TRBJ2-5; perhaps TRBD2 as D (6 bases). Trimming pared 4 bases from V and 4 bases from J, leaving 17 bases between. The germline V gene encodes CDR1 SGHNT and CDR2 YYREEE (reference sequence). This CDR3 is 15 amino acids long. In DNA, the CDR3 is TGTGCCAGCAGCCGGACCGCCGGGGGACGAGAGACCCAGTACTTC. Translating it yields CASSRTAGGRETQYF.

This clonotype was seen a handful of times. The chain joins TRBV6-5 to TRBJ1-2; TRBD1 agrees at 9 bases. The V segment lost 2 bases and the J segment 7 bases; nucleotides outside the gene matches: 5. Germline CDR1 and CDR2: MNHEY and SVGAGI. The CDR3 is 14 amino acids. The CDR3 nucleotides read TGTGCCAGCAGTTACACAGGGGGCGTAGGTGGCTACACCTTC. This gives the protein CASSYTGGVGGYTF.